Reported below is one T cell receptor (beta chain). Its specificity is not known. This specimen comes from a study of lymphopenia after photon versus proton radiotherapy. The study's findings and limits: Larger post-nadir TCR diversity loss correlated inversely with survival in deceased patients. After the lymphocyte nadir, photon-treated repertoires showed oligoclonal expansion, especially of CD8+ Temra cells.

The table came from immunoSEQ multiplex PCR; TCRdb's copy has only in-frame clones and leaves some out. Here the sample spans about 45,000 clones, over 75% being singletons. Germline CDR1 reads MGHDK; CDR2 reads SYGVNS. The CDR3 extends over 16 amino acids. The J segment lost 1 base and the V segment lost 1 base, leaving 2 bases of the junction unmatched. The sequence derives from a man between 40 and 49 years old with gastric cancer. V is TRBV25-1 and J is TRBJ2-5, with 11 bases aligning to TRBD1. Material: peripheral blood, obtained from a patient treated with photon-based radiotherapy. In nucleotides, the CDR3 is TGTGCCAGCAGTGAATGGGGACAGGGGGGCCAAGAGACCCAGTACTTC. Amino acids: CASSEWGQGGQETQYF.